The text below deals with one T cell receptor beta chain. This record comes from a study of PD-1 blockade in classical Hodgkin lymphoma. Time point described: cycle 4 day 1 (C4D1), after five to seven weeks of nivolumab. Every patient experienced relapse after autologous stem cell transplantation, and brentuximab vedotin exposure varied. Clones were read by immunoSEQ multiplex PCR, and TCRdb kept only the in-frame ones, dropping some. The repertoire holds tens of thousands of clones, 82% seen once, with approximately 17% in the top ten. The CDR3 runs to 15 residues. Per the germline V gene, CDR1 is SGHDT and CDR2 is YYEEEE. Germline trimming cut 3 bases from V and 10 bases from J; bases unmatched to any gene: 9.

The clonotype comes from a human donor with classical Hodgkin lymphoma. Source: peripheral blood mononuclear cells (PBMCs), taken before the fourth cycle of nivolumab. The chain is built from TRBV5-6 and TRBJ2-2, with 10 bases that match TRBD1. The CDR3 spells CASSWTTGGGKELFF. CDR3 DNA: TGTGCCAGCAGCTGGACGACAGGGGGCGGAAAGGAGCTGTTTTTT.